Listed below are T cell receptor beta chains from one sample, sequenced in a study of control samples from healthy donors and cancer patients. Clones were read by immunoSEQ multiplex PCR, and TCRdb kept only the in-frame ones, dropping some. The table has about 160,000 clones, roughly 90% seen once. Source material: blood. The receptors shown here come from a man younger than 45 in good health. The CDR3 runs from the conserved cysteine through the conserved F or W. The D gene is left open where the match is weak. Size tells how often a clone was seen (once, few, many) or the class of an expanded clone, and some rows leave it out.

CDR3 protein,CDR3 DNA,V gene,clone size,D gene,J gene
CASTSGQLNTIYF,TGTGCCAGCACGTCCGGCCAACTAAACACCATATATTTT,TRBV2,-,-,TRBJ1-3
CASSQRGDSNQPQHF,TGTGCCAGCAGCCAAAGGGGAGATAGCAATCAGCCCCAGCATTTT,TRBV7-2,-,-,TRBJ1-5
CASSPGFRTQYF,TGTGCCAGCAGCCCCGGGTTTAGAACGCAGTATTTT,TRBV5-6,-,-,TRBJ2-3
CASSLGQGNSPLHF,TGTGCCAGCAGCTTAGGACAGGGAAATTCACCCCTCCACTTT,TRBV13,-,-,TRBJ1-6
CASSPGRVTETQYF,TGTGCCAGCTCACCAGGACGGGTCACCGAGACCCAGTACTTC,TRBV18,-,-,TRBJ2-5
CASSGHEADDTYNEQFF,TGTGCCAGCAGCGGACACGAAGCGGATGATACCTACAATGAGCAGTTCTTC,TRBV4-2,-,-,TRBJ2-1
CASSYSTSASDTQYF,TGTGCCAGCAGTTACTCGACTAGCGCCTCAGATACGCAGTATTTT,TRBV6-6,-,TRBD2,TRBJ2-3
CATKPGLNTEAFF,TGTGCCACTAAACCGGGCCTGAACACTGAAGCTTTCTTT,TRBV10-3,-,-,TRBJ1-1
CAGGGNYGYTF,TGTGCCGGAGGGGGGAACTATGGCTACACCTTC,TRBV28,-,-,TRBJ1-2
CASSLAQGRWGLGYTF,TGTGCCAGCAGCTTAGCGCAGGGAAGATGGGGACTTGGCTACACCTTC,TRBV7-9,-,-,TRBJ1-2
CASSLGGLNQPQHF,TGCGCCAGCAGCTTGGGGGGACTGAATCAGCCCCAGCATTTT,TRBV5-1,once,-,TRBJ1-5
CASSSRGGTSVREQYF,TGTGCCAGCAGCTCGAGGGGAGGGACTAGCGTGCGGGAGCAGTACTTC,TRBV7-2,-,TRBD2,TRBJ2-7
CASKETGNSPLHF,TGTGCCAGCAAGGAGACAGGAAATTCACCCCTCCACTTT,TRBV2,-,-,TRBJ1-6
CASSLWEVAGGEETQYF,TGCGCCAGCAGCTTGTGGGAGGTAGCGGGAGGAGAAGAGACCCAGTACTTC,TRBV5-1,once,TRBD2,TRBJ2-5
CASSLFRGSDTQYF,TGCGCCAGCAGCTTGTTTCGGGGATCAGATACGCAGTATTTT,TRBV5-1,-,-,TRBJ2-3
CASSLQSSYEQYF,TGTGCCAGCAGTTTGCAGAGCTCCTACGAGCAGTACTTC,TRBV28,-,-,TRBJ2-7
CATSDRPSGVSSYNEQFF,TGTGCCACCAGTGATCGCCCCAGCGGGGTGAGCTCCTACAATGAGCAGTTCTTC,TRBV24-1,-,TRBD2,TRBJ2-1
CASGTDGHTIYF,TGTGCCAGCGGGACGGACGGGCACACCATATATTTT,TRBV2,-,-,TRBJ1-3
CASSLGLAMDEQFF,TGCGCCAGCAGCCTGGGACTAGCGATGGATGAGCAGTTCTTC,TRBV5-1,-,TRBD2,TRBJ2-1
CASSYSATAYEQYF,TGTGCCAGCAGTTACTCGGCTACCGCCTACGAGCAGTACTTC,TRBV6-5,-,-,TRBJ2-7
CASSSGTPSRTEAFF,TGTGCCAGCAGTTCCGGAACCCCCAGTAGGACTGAAGCTTTCTTT,TRBV6-5,-,-,TRBJ1-1
CASRSPGSYNSPLHF,TGTGCCAGCAGGTCCCCCGGGTCCTATAATTCACCCCTCCACTTT,TRBV27,-,-,TRBJ1-6
CASSPSGVTGNTIYF,TGTGCCAGCAGCCCCTCGGGGGTTACTGGAAACACCATATATTTT,TRBV7-2,-,-,TRBJ1-3
CASRPPLRTFTSYNEQFF,TGTGCCAGCAGACCCCCCCTTCGGACTTTCACTTCCTACAATGAGCAGTTCTTC,TRBV7-2,few,-,TRBJ2-1
CASSQERTARSGYTF,TGTGCCAGCAGCCAAGAGAGGACAGCCAGGAGTGGCTACACCTTC,TRBV14,-,-,TRBJ1-2
CASGTSRETQYF,TGTGCCAGCGGCACTTCGAGAGAGACCCAGTACTTC,TRBV27,once,-,TRBJ2-5
CASSLYFVAQQFF,TGTGCCAGCAGCTTATATTTTGTGGCCCAGCAGTTCTTC,TRBV13,once,-,TRBJ2-1
CASGTSGGSDTQYF,TGTGCCAGCGGCACTAGCGGGGGTTCAGATACGCAGTATTTT,TRBV5-4,-,TRBD2,TRBJ2-3
CASSSGFTDTQYF,TGTGCCAGCAGCTCTGGCTTCACAGATACGCAGTATTTT,TRBV11-2,-,-,TRBJ2-3
CASSLLGTGRSGANVLTF,TGTGCCAGCAGCTTATTAGGGACAGGGCGCTCTGGGGCCAACGTCCTGACTTTC,TRBV7-3,-,TRBD1,TRBJ2-6
CASSDRTLNTEAFF,TGTGCCAGCAGTGATAGGACGTTGAACACTGAAGCTTTCTTT,TRBV6-1,-,-,TRBJ1-1
CASSGTSGGHNEQFF,TGTGCCAGCAGCGGAACTTCGGGGGGTCACAATGAGCAGTTCTTC,TRBV9,-,TRBD2,TRBJ2-1
CASNPTSGGEETQYF,TGTGCCAGCAACCCGACTAGCGGGGGTGAAGAGACCCAGTACTTC,TRBV11-1,-,TRBD2,TRBJ2-5
CASSSEGNTIYF,TGTGCCAGCAGCTCAGAAGGGAACACCATATATTTT,TRBV7-8,-,-,TRBJ1-3
CASSTAGTGGYNEQFF,TGTGCCAGCAGCACGGCGGGGACAGGGGGTTACAATGAGCAGTTCTTC,TRBV7-9,-,TRBD1,TRBJ2-1
CASGTFYEQYF,TGTGCCAGCGGGACTTTCTACGAGCAGTACTTC,TRBV25-1,-,-,TRBJ2-7
CASTSGDRVDEQYF,TGTGCCAGCACGTCGGGGGACAGGGTCGACGAGCAGTACTTC,TRBV3-1/TRBV3-2,-,TRBD1,TRBJ2-7
CASSTRQGSTEAFF,TGTGCCAGCAGCACTCGACAGGGATCCACTGAAGCTTTCTTT,TRBV7-2,-,TRBD1,TRBJ1-1
CASSTGTSITDTQYF,TGTGCCAGCAGCACCGGGACTTCCATAACAGATACGCAGTATTTT,TRBV2,-,-,TRBJ2-3
CASSWPGTGNTEAFF,TGTGCCAGCAGTTGGCCCGGGACAGGAAACACTGAAGCTTTCTTT,TRBV6-6,-,TRBD1,TRBJ1-1
CASRAGFGLTYEQYF,TGTGCCAGCAGGGCCGGTTTTGGGTTAACCTACGAGCAGTACTTC,TRBV28,-,-,TRBJ2-7
CASSEALRVRSPLHF,TGTGCCAGCAGTGAAGCGCTGAGGGTCCGGTCACCCCTCCACTTT,TRBV2,-,-,TRBJ1-6
CASSLGSHLSGNTIYF,TGCGCCAGCAGCTTGGGTAGTCACCTCTCTGGAAACACCATATATTTT,TRBV5-1,-,-,TRBJ1-3